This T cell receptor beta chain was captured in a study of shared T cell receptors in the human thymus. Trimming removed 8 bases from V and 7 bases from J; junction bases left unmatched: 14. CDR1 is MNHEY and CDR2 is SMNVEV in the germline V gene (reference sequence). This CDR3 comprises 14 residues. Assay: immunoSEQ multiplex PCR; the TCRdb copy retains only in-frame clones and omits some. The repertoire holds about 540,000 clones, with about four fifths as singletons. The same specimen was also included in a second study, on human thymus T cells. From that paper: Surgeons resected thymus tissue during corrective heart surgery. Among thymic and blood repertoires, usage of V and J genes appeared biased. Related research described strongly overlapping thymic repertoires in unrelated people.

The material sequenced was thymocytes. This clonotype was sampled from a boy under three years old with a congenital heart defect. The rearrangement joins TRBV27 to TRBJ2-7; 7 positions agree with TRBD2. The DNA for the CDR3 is TGTGCCAGCTCTCGAGCGGGGACCAGCGGTGAGCAGTACTTC. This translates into CASSRAGTSGEQYF.